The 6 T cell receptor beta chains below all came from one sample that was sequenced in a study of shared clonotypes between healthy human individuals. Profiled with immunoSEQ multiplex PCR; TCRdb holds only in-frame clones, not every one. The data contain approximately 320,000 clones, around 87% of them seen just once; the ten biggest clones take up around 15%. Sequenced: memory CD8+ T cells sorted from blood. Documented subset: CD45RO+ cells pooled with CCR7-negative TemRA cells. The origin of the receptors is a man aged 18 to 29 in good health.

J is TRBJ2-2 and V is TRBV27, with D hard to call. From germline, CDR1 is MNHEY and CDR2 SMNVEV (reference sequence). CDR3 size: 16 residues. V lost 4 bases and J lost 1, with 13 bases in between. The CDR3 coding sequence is TGTGCCAGCAGTTATCGCCTGTTTGTGAACACCGGGGAGCTGTTTTTT. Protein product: CASSYRLFVNTGELFF.

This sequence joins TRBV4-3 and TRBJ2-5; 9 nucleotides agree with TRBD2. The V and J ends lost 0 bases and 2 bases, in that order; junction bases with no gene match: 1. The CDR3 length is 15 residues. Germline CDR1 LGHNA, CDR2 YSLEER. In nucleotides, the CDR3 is TGCGCCAGCAGCCAAGAGACTAGCGGACAAGAGACCCAGTACTTC. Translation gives CASSQETSGQETQYF.

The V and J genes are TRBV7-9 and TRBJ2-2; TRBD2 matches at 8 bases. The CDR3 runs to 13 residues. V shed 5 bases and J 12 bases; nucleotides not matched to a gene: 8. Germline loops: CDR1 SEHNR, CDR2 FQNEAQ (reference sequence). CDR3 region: CASSPGLDIQLFF. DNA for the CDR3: TGTGCCAGCAGCCCGGGACTAGACATCCAGCTGTTTTTT.

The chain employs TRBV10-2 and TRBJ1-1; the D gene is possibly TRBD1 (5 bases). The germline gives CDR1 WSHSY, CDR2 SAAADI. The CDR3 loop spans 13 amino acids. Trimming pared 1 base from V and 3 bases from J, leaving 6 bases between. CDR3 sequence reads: CASSEWGYTEAFF. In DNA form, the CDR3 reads TGCGCCAGCAGTGAGTGGGGGTACACTGAAGCTTTCTTT.

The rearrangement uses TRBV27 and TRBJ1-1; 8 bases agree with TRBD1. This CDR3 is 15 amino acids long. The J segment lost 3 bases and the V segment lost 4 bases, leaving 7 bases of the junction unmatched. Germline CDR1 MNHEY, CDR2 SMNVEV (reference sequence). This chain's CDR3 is CASSYGQGGYTEAFF. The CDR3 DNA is TGTGCCAGCAGTTACGGACAGGGAGGGTACACTGAAGCTTTCTTT.

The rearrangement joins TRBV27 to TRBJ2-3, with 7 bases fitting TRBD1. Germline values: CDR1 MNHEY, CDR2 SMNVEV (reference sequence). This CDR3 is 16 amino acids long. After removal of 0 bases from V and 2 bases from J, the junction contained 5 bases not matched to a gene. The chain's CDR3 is CASSLSGGGYTDTQYF. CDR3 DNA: TGTGCCAGCAGTTTATCAGGGGGCGGCTACACAGATACGCAGTATTTT.